This passage covers 21 T cell receptor beta chains from one sample sequenced in a study of shared clonotypes between healthy human individuals. Data came from immunoSEQ multiplex PCR; TCRdb stores just in-frame clones and leaves some out. The table includes about 110,000 clones, 68% detected once. Specimen: memory CD8+ T cells sorted from blood. As to subset: CD45RO+ cells pooled with CCR7-negative TemRA cells. These receptors were collected from a woman aged 25 to 39 in good health.

The chain employs TRBV6-4 and TRBJ2-1; TRBD2 matches at 9 bases. The CDR3 extends over 16 amino acids. Per the germline V gene, CDR1 is MRHNA and CDR2 is SNTAGT. The ends lost 3 bases at V and 2 bases at J; junction bases unmatched: 5. CDR3 sequence (DNA): TGTGCCAGCAGTGAAGGGGCGGGAGGGCCCTACAATGAGCAGTTCTTC. Its translation: CASSEGAGGPYNEQFF.

V usage is TRBV6-6 and J usage is TRBJ2-7; 8 bases are shared with TRBD1. Germline CDR1 and CDR2: MNHNY and SVGAGI (reference sequence). Trimming at V came to 7 bases and at J to 3 bases, leaving 11 bases not matched to a gene. The CDR3 is made up of 15 amino acids. This chain's CDR3 is CASTDDRGSYYEQYF. CDR3 in DNA: TGTGCCAGCACTGATGACAGGGGCTCCTACTACGAGCAGTACTTC.

The chain combines TRBV27 with TRBJ2-1, with 7 bases fitting TRBD2. Germline V gives CDR1 MNHEY, CDR2 SMNVEV (reference sequence). J gave up 7 bases and V 5 bases, and 5 bases lay outside the gene matches. This CDR3 has 13 residues. The CDR3: CASSRGDRNEQFF. The CDR3 nucleotides are TGTGCCAGCAGTCGGGGGGACCGAAATGAGCAGTTCTTC.

This rearrangement joins TRBV5-4 to TRBJ2-1, with 11 positions matching TRBD1. This CDR3 contains 12 residues. Trimming took 4 bases from V and 15 from J; bases not matched to a gene: 6. CDR1 and CDR2 from the germline V gene are SGHNT and YYREEE (reference sequence). In DNA form, the CDR3 reads TGTGCCAGCAGCAGGACAGGGGGCGTTGCGTTCTTC. Translation gives CASSRTGGVAFF.

The chain is built from TRBV11-2 and TRBJ1-4; D ambiguous. Trimming stripped 5 bases from V and 12 bases from J, with 19 bases between. The CDR3 contains 14 residues. The germline gives CDR1 SGHAT, CDR2 FQNNGV. This CDR3 reads CASSPGLYKSELFF. CDR3 sequence (DNA): TGTGCCAGCAGCCCCGGGCTATACAAGTCGGAACTGTTTTTT.

This chain links TRBV6-5 with TRBJ2-7; D possibly corresponds to TRBD1 (6 bases). The CDR3 runs to 14 residues. The germline V and J ends were trimmed by 3 bases and 5 bases, with 14 bases remaining between them. Germline assignment: CDR1 MNHEY and CDR2 SVGAGI. The CDR3: CASSYGGREHEQYF. CDR3 bases: TGTGCCAGCAGTTATGGGGGCAGGGAGCACGAGCAGTACTTC.

This clone came up a few times. The chain joins TRBV5-4 to TRBJ1-1, with D perhaps TRBD1 (5 bases). The length of the CDR3 is 11 residues. Trimming took off 9 bases at V and 3 bases at J, with 9 bases between the two ends. The germline CDR1 and CDR2 sequences are SGHNT and YYREEE (reference sequence). The CDR3 protein is CATRGDTEAFF. The CDR3 DNA sequence: TGTGCCACACGGGGGGACACTGAAGCTTTCTTT.

V is TRBV6-5 and J is TRBJ1-1, with D perhaps TRBD1 (6 bases). Trimming took off 7 bases at V and 11 bases at J, with 20 bases between the two ends. In germline, CDR1 is MNHEY, CDR2 SVGAGI. This CDR3 spans 13 amino acids. The CDR3 nucleotides read TGTGCCAGCAACCAAATCGGGACACTTGACGCTTTCTTT. The encoded protein is CASNQIGTLDAFF.

The chain couples TRBV4-2 to TRBJ2-5; either TRBD1 or TRBD2 may supply D (5 bases each). This CDR3 comprises 16 residues. V lost 3 bases and J lost 11, with 25 bases in between. Germline V gene lookup returns CDR1 LGHNA and CDR2 YNFKEQ. DNA of the CDR3: TGTGCCAGCAGCCAGGACCCGGGAAATGAGCTGGGGGAGCAGTACTTC. Amino acid sequence: CASSQDPGNELGEQYF.

V is TRBV5-4 and J is TRBJ1-4, with D perhaps TRBD1 (6 bases). V lost 4 bases to trimming and J lost 6 bases, with 16 bases between them. The germline V gene encodes CDR1 SGHNT and CDR2 YYREEE (reference sequence). This CDR3 is built from 15 residues. CDR3 DNA sequence: TGTGCCAGCAGCCATTCAGGGGCCGGGGATGAAAAACTGTTTTTT. Its translation: CASSHSGAGDEKLFF.

J is TRBJ2-7 and V is TRBV6-5; 9 bases are a match to TRBD1. Unmatched junction bases numbered 5, after V lost 5 bases and J lost 3 bases. CDR1 is MNHEY and CDR2 is SVGAGI in the germline V gene. This CDR3 is built from 14 residues. The CDR3 sequence: CASSQQGAVYEQYF. CDR3 in DNA: TGTGCCAGCAGTCAACAGGGGGCTGTCTACGAGCAGTACTTC.

This clone showed up just once. The rearrangement joins TRBV27 to TRBJ2-5; D may be TRBD2 (5 bases). The better agreement between TRBJ2-7 and the DNA end casts doubt on the J call. The CDR3 is 14 amino acids. Looked up from germline, CDR1 is MNHEY and CDR2 is SMNVEV (reference sequence). CDR3 loop: CASSPGSSSYEQYF. The CDR3 DNA reads as TGTGCCAGCAGCCCGGGGTCCAGCTCCTACGAGCAGTACTTC.

This clone was seen repeatedly, ten times or more. V usage is TRBV13 and J usage is TRBJ2-7; TRBD2 agrees at 8 bases. The germline gives CDR1 PRHDT, CDR2 FYEKMQ (reference sequence). The CDR3 covers 15 residues. V shed 0 bases and J 6 bases; nucleotides not matched to a gene: 7. The CDR3 loop is CASSLGSSGSTEQYF. The CDR3 DNA reads as TGTGCCAGCAGCTTAGGATCGAGCGGGAGTACCGAGCAGTACTTC.

The chain combines TRBV11-2 with TRBJ2-5; D is perhaps TRBD2 (6 bases). There are 13 residues in the CDR3. Trimming removed 3 bases from V and 3 bases from J, with 8 bases in between. CDR1 and CDR2 (germline): SGHAT, FQNNGV. The CDR3 sequence: CASSLEREETQYF. In DNA form, the CDR3 reads TGTGCCAGCAGCTTGGAGCGGGAAGAGACCCAGTACTTC.

V is TRBV5-4 and J is TRBJ2-2, with 10 bases fitting TRBD1. Germline V gene sequence: CDR1 SGHNT, CDR2 YYREEE (reference sequence). V lost 5 bases to trimming and J lost 2 bases; unmatched junction nucleotides: 6. The CDR3 is 16 amino acids. CDR3 protein: CASRPGDRGNTGELFF. In DNA form, the CDR3 reads TGTGCCAGCAGGCCCGGGGACAGGGGAAACACCGGGGAGCTGTTTTTT.

There are many counts of this clone. V gene TRBV4-1 combines with J gene TRBJ2-7; 10 bases are a match to TRBD1. Germline V gene data show CDR1 as MGHRA and CDR2 as YSYEKL. V trimming: 2 bases; J trimming: 5 bases; junction bases outside the gene matches: 6. The CDR3 extends over 15 amino acids. Written as DNA, the CDR3 is TGCGCCAGCAGCCAATCCGGGACAGGGGTCCACGAGCAGTACTTC. It codes for CASSQSGTGVHEQYF.

This sequence joins TRBV28 and TRBJ2-7; D is possibly TRBD1 (5 bases). Between the trimmed V and J ends, which lost 6 bases and 3 bases, there was a span of 12 bases. The CDR3 loop spans 13 amino acids. CDR1 is MDHEN, CDR2 SYDVKM, per germline. CDR3 nucleotides: TGTGCCAGCAGCCAGGGATTGATCTACGAGCAGTACTTC. This translates into CASSQGLIYEQYF.

The chain recombines TRBV7-9 with TRBJ1-4, with D tentatively TRBD1 (5 bases). The CDR3 has 13 residues. Between the trimmed V and J ends, which lost 5 bases and 5 bases, there was a span of 9 bases. Germline CDR1 is SEHNR and CDR2 is FQNEAQ (reference sequence). The CDR3 spells CASSPGLNEKLFF. The CDR3 DNA sequence: TGTGCCAGCAGCCCGGGACTAAATGAAAAACTGTTTTTT.

The chain couples TRBV7-6 to TRBJ2-2; D is ambiguous. CDR1 and CDR2 from the germline V gene are SGHVS and FNYEAQ. V was shortened by 0 bases and J by 6 bases, with 11 bases between the two germline ends. The CDR3 runs to 15 residues. The CDR3, as DNA: TGTGCCAGCAGCTTAGCCGTGGGTTTACCCGGGGAGCTGTTTTTT. This sequence encodes CASSLAVGLPGELFF.

The rearrangement uses TRBV2 and TRBJ2-5; D is perhaps TRBD2 (5 bases). This CDR3 has 17 amino acids. V lost 5 bases to trimming and J lost 4 bases, with 23 bases between them. Germline values: CDR1 SNHLY, CDR2 FYNNEI. The CDR3 DNA follows: TGTGCCAGCAGTAGCCTACTCCAAACTAGAGGAGGAGAGACCCAGTACTTC. Its translation: CASSSLLQTRGGETQYF.

The chain recombines TRBV10-2 with TRBJ2-5; D call uncertain. With 7 bases removed from V and 7 bases from J, the gap between germline ends came to 16 bases. From germline, CDR1 is WSHSY and CDR2 SAAADI. The CDR3 totals 13 residues. The CDR3 protein is CASTLGQTGTQYF. The CDR3 DNA reads as TGCGCCAGCACCCTCGGGCAGACGGGGACCCAGTACTTC.